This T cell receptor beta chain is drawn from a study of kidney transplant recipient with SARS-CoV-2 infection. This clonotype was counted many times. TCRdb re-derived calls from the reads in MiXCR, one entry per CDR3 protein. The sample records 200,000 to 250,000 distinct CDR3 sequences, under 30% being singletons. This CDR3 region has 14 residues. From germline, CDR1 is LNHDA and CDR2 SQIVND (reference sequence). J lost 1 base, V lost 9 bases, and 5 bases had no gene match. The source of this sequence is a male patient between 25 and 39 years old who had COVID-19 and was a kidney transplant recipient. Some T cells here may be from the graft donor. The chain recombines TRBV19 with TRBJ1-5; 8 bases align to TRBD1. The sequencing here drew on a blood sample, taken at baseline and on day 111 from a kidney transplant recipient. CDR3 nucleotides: TGTGCCAGCAGTCGACAGGGGAGCAATCAGCCCCAGCATTTT. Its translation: CASSRQGSNQPQHF.